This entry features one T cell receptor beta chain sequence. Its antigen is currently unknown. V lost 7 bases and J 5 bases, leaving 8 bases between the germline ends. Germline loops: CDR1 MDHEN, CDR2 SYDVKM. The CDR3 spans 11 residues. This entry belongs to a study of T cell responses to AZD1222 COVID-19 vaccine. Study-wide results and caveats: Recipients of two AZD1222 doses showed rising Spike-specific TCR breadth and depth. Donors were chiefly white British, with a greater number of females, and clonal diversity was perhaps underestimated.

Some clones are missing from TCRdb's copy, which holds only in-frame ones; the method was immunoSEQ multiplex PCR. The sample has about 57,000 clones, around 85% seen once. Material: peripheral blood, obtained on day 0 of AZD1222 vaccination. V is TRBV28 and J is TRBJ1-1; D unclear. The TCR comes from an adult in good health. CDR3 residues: CASTSGTEAFF. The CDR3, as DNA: TGTGCCAGCACTTCGGGGACTGAAGCTTTCTTT.